This passage covers 3 T cell receptor beta chains from one sample sequenced in a study of monozygotic twins with inflammatory bowel disease. TCRdb re-analyzed the 5' RACE reads; it lists each CDR3 protein once, without DNA. This repertoire comprises approximately 340,000 distinct CDR3 sequences; its ten largest clones make up around 2%. The sample comprised blood. The receptors stem from a human donor with ulcerative colitis or Crohn's disease, or a healthy co-twin of an affected twin (not recorded which).

The chain combines TRBV6-5 with TRBJ2-3. The CDR3 length is 14 residues. Germline V CDR1 and CDR2: MNHEY, SVGAGI. The CDR3 here is CASSYLRNRDTQYF.

The rearrangement uses TRBV20-1 and TRBJ2-3; the D call of TRBD2 rests on TCRdb alone, since no DNA is present to check it. The CDR3 sequence is 15 residues long. CDR1 is DFQATT and CDR2 is SNEGSKA in the germline V gene (reference sequence). This CDR3 is CSARDAAGTTDTQYF.

This chain uses TRBV7-9 with TRBJ2-1. This CDR3 contains 15 residues. Germline CDR1 reads SEHNR; CDR2 reads FQNEAQ (reference sequence). CDR3 amino acids: CASSLGRPEKNEQFF.